This entry describes one TCR beta chain. Its antigen is currently not known. Per-nucleotide qualities are absent, and no much larger clonotype sits a single base away. The meaning of the sample's time point label: baseline, week 1 (first vaccination visit). Per the publication, the treatment or condition label means: pre-vaccination baseline after standard-of-care therapy. All donors had newly diagnosed IDH1-mutant astrocytomas of WHO grade 3 or 4 that showed loss of nuclear ATRX. The samples were drawn from NOA16, a multicentre, single-arm, open-label phase I trial in Germany that tested a mutant IDH1 peptide vaccine in humans for the first time. Blood drawn at visit V03 was used as the baseline sample for immunogenicity testing. The DNeasy Blood and Tissue Kit was used to extract genomic DNA from EDTA blood for TCRB sequencing. The library was prepared using the immunoSEQ multiplex PCR assay. The hsTCRB Kit was used according to the manufacturer's protocol to amplify rearranged TCR beta chain sequences. Sequencing of TCRB libraries was carried out on an Illumina MiSeq. As for how the authors treated the data: The kit vendor's proprietary platform handled demultiplexing, trimming and gene mapping. The table was pulled from immuneACCESS by TCRdb, which kept in-frame rearrangements only. Such tables lose some clones; where checked, under half of the loss comes from unresolved V genes, and the rest has no known cause. V, J and clone size are taken as reported in that table, and D and trimming were inferred from the DNA itself. This sample comprises 45,000 to 70,000 clones, more than 90% of them detected only once. The top ten clonotypes cover roughly 2.5% of the sample.

The sample comes from a study of a mutant IDH1 vaccine in newly diagnosed glioma (dated by TCRdb to 2020 to 2022). Background on the whole study: Of the approximately 30 treated patients, approximately 62% were male and around 40% were female, and the mean age was around 40 years. Prior to enrollment, standard therapy consisting of radiotherapy alone, temozolomide alone, or radiochemotherapy with temozolomide had been administered to patients, with the combination being received by most patients. Peripheral blood was drawn at six visits: V03 (baseline), V05, V07, V10, V12 and V13. Longitudinal TCRB deep sequencing was performed for some 25 treated patients wherever samples were available for exploratory analyses.

Results and caveats for the whole study, not just this receptor: It was noted by the authors that analyses of patient blood samples could not be reproduced owing to sample limitations. No apparent relationship was observed between pseudoprogression and alterations in the top peripheral T cell clonotypes detected by TCRB sequencing. Selection of PBMC samples for TCRB deep sequencing was based on availability. Across multiple MHC alleles, vaccine-induced immune responses were seen in just over 90% of patients.

The sequences come from PBMCs, collected from a glioma patient treated with radiotherapy, temozolomide or both. The source of this sequence is a man aged 50-59 years with glioma.

The nucleotide sequence reads TGCGCCAGCAGGGTAGCAGGGGCCTATGGCTACACCTTC. It codes for CASRVAGAYGYTF. The chain employs TRBV10-2 and TRBJ1-2; TRBD1 is a possible D gene, resting on 6 matching bases. CDR1 and CDR2 are drawn from the germline V gene: WSHSY, SAAADI. Trimming costs V 6 bases and J 4 bases, and their ends lie 12 bases apart. From the cysteine through the phenylalanine, the CDR3 covers 13 amino acids. Of all the DNA, just the CDR3 is kept, 39 bases in frame from base 1.